This T cell receptor (beta chain) was documented in a study of cytomegalovirus exposure and HLA in healthy donors. The V end was cut by 4 bases, the J end by 0 bases, with 2 bases between. The CDR3 extends over 12 amino acids. CDR1 is SGHVS, CDR2 FNYEAQ, per germline. Measured with immunoSEQ multiplex PCR; TCRdb has only the in-frame clones, and not every one. Altogether some 70,000 clones are present, around 97% being singletons, with the ten largest covering approximately 2.5%. This clonotype was obtained from a man aged 18 to 29 in good health and CMV-seronegative. The V and J genes are TRBV7-6 and TRBJ2-3; no definite D call. The sample was PBMCs. The CDR3 is CASSSSTDTQYF. Written as DNA, the CDR3 is TGTGCCAGCAGCTCGAGCACAGATACGCAGTATTTT.